This passage covers 5 T cell receptor beta chains from one sample sequenced in a study of regulatory T cells in long-lasting Graves disease. To make TCR beta libraries, researchers used iRepertoire HTBI primers and Arm-PCR of CDR3 regions. TCRdb used MiXCR to reprocess the multiplex PCR reads, holding one entry per CDR3 protein. The top ten hold around 20% of the sample, which has 300,000 to 500,000 distinct CDR3 sequences, around 20% seen once. The time point here: persistent/refractory GD, antithyroid drugs over 5 years with positive TRAb. Generation of the TCR library employed RNA extracted from PBMCs. The source was peripheral blood mononuclear cells (PBMCs), collected when the disease was refractory, from a patient treated with antithyroid drugs. These receptors all stem from a female donor with Graves disease.

At least ten counts were recorded for this clonotype. This chain uses TRBV12-3 or TRBV12-4 with TRBJ1-4; D might be TRBD1 (6 bases). This CDR3 contains 14 residues. V was cut by 6 bases and J by 8 bases, with 16 bases left in between. The DNA of the CDR3 is TGTGCCAGCAGGTACAGGGAATCGAGCGAAAAACTGTTTTTT. It is translated as CASRYRESSEKLFF.

This clonotype was detected a few times. The CDR3 DNA reads TGCGCCAGCAGCCTGACAGGGGATTCCTACGAGCAGTACTTC. Protein product: CASSLTGDSYEQYF. The gene calls are TRBV4-3 and TRBJ2-7; TRBD1 aligns across 8 bases. This CDR3 comprises 14 residues. The germline gives CDR1 LGHNA, CDR2 YSLEER. Trimming at V came to 4 bases and at J to 1 base, leaving 3 bases not matched to a gene.

This clonotype has a count of ten or more. J is TRBJ2-7 and V is TRBV7-2; 8 bases align to TRBD2. Per germline, CDR1 SGHTA and CDR2 FQGNSA. The CDR3 covers 14 residues. V dropped 5 bases and J dropped 4; count of bases not matched to a gene: 7. DNA for the CDR3: TGTGCCAGCAGCGAGTCGGGAGGGCCTTACGAGCAGTACTTC. Protein sequence: CASSESGGPYEQYF.

This clonotype was found many times. V usage is TRBV11-2 and J usage is TRBJ1-2; no reliable D call. CDR3 length: 14 amino acids. In germline, CDR1 is SGHAT, CDR2 FQNNGV. V dropped 0 bases and J dropped 3 bases, with 8 bases sitting between them. This CDR3 is CASSLDWSDYGYTF. DNA for the CDR3: TGTGCCAGCAGCTTAGACTGGAGCGACTATGGCTACACCTTC.

The chain recombines TRBV18 with TRBJ2-5; a weak D match, TRBD1 (6 bases). CDR1 is KGHSH, CDR2 LQKENI, per germline. The germline V and J ends were trimmed by 1 base and 7 bases, with 16 bases remaining between them. The CDR3 spans 15 residues. The CDR3: CASSPLGGQEGTQYF. The CDR3 DNA reads as TGTGCCAGCTCACCACTAGGGGGACAAGAAGGGACCCAGTACTTC.